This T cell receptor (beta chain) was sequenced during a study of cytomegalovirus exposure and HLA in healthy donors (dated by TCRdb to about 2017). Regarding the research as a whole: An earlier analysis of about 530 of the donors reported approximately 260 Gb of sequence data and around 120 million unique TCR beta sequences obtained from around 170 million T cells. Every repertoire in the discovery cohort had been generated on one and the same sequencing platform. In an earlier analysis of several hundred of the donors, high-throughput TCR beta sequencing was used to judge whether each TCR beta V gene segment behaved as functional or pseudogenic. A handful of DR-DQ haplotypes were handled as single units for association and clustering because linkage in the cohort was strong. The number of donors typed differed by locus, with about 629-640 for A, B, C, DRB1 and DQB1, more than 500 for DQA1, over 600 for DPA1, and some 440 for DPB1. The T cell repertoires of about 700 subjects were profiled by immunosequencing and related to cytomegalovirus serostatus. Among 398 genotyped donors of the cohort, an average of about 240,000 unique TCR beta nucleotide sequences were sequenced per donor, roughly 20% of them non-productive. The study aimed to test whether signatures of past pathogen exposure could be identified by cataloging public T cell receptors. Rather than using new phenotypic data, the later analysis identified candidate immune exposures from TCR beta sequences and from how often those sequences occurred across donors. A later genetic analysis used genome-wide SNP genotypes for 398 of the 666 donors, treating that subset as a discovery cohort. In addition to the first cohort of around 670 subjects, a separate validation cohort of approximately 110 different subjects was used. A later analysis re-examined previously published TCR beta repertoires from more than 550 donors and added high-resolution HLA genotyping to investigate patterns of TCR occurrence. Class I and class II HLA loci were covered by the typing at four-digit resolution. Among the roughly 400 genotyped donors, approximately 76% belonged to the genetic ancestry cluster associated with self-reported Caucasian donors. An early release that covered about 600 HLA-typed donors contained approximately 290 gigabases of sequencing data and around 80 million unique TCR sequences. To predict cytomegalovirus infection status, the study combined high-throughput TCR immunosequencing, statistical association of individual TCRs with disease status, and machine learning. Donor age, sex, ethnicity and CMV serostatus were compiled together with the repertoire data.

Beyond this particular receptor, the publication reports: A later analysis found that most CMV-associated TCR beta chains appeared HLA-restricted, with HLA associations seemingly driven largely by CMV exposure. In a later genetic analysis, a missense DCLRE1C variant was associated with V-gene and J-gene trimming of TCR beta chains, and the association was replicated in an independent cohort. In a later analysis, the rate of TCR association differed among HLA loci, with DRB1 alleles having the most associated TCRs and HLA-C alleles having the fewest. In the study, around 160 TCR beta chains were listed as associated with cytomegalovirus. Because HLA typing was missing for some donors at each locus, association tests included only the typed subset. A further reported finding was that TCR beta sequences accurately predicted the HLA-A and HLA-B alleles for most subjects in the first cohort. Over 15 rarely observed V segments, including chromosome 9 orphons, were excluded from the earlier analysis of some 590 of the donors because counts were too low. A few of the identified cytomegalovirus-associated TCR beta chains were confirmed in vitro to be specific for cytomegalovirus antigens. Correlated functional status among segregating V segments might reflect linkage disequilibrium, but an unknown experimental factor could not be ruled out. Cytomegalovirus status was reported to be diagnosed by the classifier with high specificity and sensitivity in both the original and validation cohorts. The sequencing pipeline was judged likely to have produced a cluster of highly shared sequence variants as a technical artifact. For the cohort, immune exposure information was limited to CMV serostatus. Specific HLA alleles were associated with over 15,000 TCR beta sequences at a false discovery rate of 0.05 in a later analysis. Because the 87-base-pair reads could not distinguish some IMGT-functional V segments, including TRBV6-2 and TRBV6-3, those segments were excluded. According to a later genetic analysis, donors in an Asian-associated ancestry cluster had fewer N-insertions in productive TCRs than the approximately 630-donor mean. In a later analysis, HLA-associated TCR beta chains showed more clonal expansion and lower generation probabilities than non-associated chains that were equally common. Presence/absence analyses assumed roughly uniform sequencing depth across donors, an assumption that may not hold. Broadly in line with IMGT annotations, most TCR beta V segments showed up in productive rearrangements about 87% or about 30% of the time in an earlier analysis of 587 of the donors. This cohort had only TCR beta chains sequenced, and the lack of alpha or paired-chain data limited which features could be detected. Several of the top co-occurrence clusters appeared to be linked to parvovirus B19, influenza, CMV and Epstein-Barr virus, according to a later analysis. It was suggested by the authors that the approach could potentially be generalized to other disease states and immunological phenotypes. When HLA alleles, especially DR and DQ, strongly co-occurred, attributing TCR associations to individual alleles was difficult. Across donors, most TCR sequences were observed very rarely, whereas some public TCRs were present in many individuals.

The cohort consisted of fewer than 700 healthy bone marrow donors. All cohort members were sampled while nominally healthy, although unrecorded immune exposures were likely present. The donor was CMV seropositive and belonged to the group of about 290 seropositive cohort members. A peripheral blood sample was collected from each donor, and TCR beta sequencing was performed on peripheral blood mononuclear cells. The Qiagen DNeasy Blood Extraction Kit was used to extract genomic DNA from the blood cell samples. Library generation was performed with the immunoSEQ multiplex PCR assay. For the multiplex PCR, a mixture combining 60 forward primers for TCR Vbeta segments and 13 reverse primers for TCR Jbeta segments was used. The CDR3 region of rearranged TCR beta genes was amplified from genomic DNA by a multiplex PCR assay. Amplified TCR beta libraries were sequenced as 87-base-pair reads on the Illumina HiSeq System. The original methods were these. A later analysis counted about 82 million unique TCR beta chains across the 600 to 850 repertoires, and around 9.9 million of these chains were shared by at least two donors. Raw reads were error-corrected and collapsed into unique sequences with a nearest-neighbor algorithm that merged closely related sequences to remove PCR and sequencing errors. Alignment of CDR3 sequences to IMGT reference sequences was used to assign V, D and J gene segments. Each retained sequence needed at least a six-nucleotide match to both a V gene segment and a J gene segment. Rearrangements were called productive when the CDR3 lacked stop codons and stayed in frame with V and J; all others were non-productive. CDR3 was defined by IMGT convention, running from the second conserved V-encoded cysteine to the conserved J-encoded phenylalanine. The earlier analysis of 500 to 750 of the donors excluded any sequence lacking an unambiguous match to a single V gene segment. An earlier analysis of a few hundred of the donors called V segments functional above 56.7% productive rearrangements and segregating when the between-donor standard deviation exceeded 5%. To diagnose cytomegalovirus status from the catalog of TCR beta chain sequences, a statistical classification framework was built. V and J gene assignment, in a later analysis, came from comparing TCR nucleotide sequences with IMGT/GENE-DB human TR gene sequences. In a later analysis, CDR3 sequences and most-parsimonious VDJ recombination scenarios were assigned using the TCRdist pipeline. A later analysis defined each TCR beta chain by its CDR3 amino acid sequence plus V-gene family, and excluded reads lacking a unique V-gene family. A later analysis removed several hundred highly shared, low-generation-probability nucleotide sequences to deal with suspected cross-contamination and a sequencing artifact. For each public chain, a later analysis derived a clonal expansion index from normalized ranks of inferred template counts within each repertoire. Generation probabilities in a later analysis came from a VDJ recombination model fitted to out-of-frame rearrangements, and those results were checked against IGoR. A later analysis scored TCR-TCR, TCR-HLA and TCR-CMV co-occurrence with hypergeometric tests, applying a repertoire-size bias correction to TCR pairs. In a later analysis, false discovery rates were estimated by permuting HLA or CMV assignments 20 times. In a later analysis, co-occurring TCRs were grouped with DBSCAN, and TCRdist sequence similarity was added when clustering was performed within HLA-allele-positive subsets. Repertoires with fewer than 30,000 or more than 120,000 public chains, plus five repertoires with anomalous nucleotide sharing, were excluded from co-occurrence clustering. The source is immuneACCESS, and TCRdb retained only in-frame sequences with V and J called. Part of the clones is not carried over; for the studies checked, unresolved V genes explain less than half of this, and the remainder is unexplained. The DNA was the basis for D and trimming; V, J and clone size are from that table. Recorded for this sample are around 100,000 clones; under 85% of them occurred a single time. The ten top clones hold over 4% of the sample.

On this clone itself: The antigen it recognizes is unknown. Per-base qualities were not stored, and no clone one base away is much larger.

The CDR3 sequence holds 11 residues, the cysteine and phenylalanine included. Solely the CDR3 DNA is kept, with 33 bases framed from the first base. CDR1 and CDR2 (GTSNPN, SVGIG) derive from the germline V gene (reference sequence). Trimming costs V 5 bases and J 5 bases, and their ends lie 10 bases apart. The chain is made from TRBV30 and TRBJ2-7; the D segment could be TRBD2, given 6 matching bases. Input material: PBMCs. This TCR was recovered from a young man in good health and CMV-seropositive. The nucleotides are TGTGCCTGGGGATGGGGGGACGAGCAGTACTTC. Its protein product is CAWGWGDEQYF. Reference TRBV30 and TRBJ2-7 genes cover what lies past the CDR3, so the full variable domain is SQTIHQWPATLVQPVGSPLSLECTVEGTSNPNLYWYRQAAGRGLQLLFYSVGIGQISSEVPQNLSASRPQDRQFILSSKKLLLSDSGFYLCAWGWGDEQYFGPGTRLTVT.